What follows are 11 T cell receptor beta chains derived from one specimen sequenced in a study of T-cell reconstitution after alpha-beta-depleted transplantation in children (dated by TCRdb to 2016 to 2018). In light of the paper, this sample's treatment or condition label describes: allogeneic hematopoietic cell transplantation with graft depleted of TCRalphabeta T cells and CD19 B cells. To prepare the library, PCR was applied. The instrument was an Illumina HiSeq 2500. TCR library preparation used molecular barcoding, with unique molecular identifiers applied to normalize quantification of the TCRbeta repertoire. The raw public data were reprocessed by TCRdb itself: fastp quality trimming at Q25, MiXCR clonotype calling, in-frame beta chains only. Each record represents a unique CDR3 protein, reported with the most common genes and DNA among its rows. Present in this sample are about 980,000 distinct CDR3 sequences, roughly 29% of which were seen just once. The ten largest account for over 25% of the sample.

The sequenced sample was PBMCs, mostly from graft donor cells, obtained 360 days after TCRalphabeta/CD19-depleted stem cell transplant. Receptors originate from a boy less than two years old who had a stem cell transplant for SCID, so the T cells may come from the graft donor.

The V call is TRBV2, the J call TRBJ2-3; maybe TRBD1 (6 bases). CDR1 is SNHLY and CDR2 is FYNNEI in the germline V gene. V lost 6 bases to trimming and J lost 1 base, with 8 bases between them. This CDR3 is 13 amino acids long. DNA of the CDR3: TGTGCCAGCAGGGACAGATGCACAGATACGCAGTATTTT. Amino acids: CASRDRCTDTQYF. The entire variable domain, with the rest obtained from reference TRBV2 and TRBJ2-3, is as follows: EPEVTQTPSHQVTQMGQEVILRCVPISNHLYFYWYRQILGQKVEFLVSFYNNEISEKSEIFDDQFSVERPDGSNFTLKIRSTKLEDSAMYFCASRDRCTDTQYFGPGTRLTVL.

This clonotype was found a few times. In DNA, the CDR3 is TGCAGTGCTAGAAAAGCGGGGGACCTCTACGGGGAGCTGTTTTTT. It yields the protein CSARKAGDLYGELFF. J is TRBJ2-2 and V is TRBV20-1; the match to TRBD2 covers 8 bases. V shed 2 bases, J shed 7 bases, and the junction held 9 bases outside the gene matches. Germline CDR1 and CDR2: DFQATT and SNEGSKA (reference sequence). This CDR3 spans 15 amino acids.

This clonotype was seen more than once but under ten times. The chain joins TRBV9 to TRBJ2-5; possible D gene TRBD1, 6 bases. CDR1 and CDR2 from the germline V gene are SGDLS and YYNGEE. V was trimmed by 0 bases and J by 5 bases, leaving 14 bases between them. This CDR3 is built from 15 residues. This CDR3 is CASSVDVGGGETQYF. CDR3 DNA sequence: TGTGCCAGCAGCGTAGATGTTGGGGGCGGGGAGACCCAGTACTTC.

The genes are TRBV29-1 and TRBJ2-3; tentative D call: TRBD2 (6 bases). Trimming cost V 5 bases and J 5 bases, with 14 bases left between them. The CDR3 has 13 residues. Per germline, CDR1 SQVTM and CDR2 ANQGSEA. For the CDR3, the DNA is TGCAGCGTTCGACTAGGGTCGGGAGATACGCAGTATTTT. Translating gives CSVRLGSGDTQYF.

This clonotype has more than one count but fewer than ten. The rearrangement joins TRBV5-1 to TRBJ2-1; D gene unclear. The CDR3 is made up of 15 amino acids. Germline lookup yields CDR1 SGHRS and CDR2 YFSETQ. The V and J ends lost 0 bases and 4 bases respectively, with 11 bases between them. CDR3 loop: CASSLAQWGYNEQFF. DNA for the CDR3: TGCGCCAGCAGCTTGGCCCAATGGGGATACAATGAGCAGTTCTTC. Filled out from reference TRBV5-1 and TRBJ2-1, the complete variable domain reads KAGVTQTPRYLIKTRGQQVTLSCSPISGHRSVSWYQQTPGQGLQFLFEYFSETQRNKGNFPGRFSGRQFSNSRSEMNVSTLELGDSALYLCASSLAQWGYNEQFFGPGTRLTVL.

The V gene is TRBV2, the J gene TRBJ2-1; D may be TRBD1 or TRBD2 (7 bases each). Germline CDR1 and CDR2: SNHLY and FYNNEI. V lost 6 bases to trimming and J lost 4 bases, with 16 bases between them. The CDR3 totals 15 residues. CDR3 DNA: TGTGCCAGCAGCGTAAGACAGGGACTATACAATGAGCAGTTCTTC. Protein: CASSVRQGLYNEQFF.

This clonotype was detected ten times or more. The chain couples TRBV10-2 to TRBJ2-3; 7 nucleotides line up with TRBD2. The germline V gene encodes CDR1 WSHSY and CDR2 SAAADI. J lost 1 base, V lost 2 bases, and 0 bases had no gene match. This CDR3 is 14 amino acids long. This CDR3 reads CASSEGRGTDTQYF. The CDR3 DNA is TGCGCCAGCAGTGAGGGGAGGGGCACAGATACGCAGTATTTT.

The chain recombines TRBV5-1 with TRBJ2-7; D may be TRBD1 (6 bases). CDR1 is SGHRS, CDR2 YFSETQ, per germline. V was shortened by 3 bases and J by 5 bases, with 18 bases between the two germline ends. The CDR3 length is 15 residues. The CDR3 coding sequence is TGCGCCAGCAGCTCTTTGGGACACGATGTCGACGAGCAGTACTTC. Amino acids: CASSSLGHDVDEQYF.

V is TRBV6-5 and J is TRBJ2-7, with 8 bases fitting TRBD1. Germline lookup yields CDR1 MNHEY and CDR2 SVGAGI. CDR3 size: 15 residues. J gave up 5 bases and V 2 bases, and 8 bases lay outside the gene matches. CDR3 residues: CASSYQDRVGNEQYF. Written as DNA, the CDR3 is TGTGCCAGCAGTTACCAGGACAGGGTTGGCAACGAGCAGTACTTC.

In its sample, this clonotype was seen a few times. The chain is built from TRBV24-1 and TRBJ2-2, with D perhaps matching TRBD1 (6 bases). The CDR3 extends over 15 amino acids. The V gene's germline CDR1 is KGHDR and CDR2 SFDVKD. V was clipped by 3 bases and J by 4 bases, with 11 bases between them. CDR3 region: CATSDSRGATGELFF. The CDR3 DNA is TGTGCCACCAGTGATAGCAGGGGCGCCACCGGGGAGCTGTTTTTT.

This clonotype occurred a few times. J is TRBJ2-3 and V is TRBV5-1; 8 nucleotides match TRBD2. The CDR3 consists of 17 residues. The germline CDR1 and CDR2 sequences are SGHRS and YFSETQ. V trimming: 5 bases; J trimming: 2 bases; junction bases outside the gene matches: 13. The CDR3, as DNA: TGCGCCAGCAGGAAACTCGGGGGGGCCGGCCCCACAGATACGCAGTATTTT. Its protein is CASRKLGGAGPTDTQYF.